The clone carrying this TCR beta chain has just a few counts. The antigen is unknown. Noted time point: week 5, during vaccination. One vaccine dose held 300 ug of mutant IDH1 20-mer peptide and came with topical imiquimod. This sample is part of a study of a mutant IDH1 vaccine in newly diagnosed glioma. The assay was immunoSEQ multiplex PCR, and TCRdb's table has in-frame clones only and misses some. The table shows approximately 76,000 clones, with around nine tenths occurring only once. V lost 8 bases and J lost 11, with 15 bases in between. The CDR3 runs to 12 residues. The germline CDR1 and CDR2 sequences are SNHLY and FYNNEI.

The TCR sequence derives from a woman aged 50 to 60 with glioma. The specimen comprised PBMCs, sampled from a glioma patient whose treatment included an IDH1 peptide vaccine. This chain links TRBV2 with TRBJ1-4; TRBD1 might be the D (6 bases). CDR3 bases: TGTGCCAGCGGAGCCACAGGGTCTAAACTGTTTTTT. Its translation: CASGATGSKLFF.